These T cell receptor beta chains were read from a single sample in a study of Tregs in tolerant kidney transplant recipients. Sequenced by immunoSEQ multiplex PCR; TCRdb stores in-frame clones only, minus some. The sample comprises 35,000 to 50,000 clones, about 95% of which are singletons, and approximately 0.39% rests with the top ten. No antigen is known for these receptors. Sample: Tregs from blood cultured with allogeneic cells. Receptors were obtained from a human donor in good health. CDR3s include the opening cysteine and the closing phenylalanine or tryptophan. D genes are given only for firm matches. Size is omitted from some rows. Given values are once, few, many or a class for expanded clones.

clone_size	cdr3_length	v_call	j_call	d_call	cdr3_aa	cdr3_nt
-	16	TRBV9	TRBJ2-1	TRBD1	CASSETGTGSGNEQFF	TGTGCCAGCAGCGAAACCGGGACAGGTTCGGGCAATGAGCAGTTCTTC
-	16	TRBV6-5	TRBJ2-7	TRBD1	CASSFHSRTGVAEQYF	TGTGCCAGCAGTTTCCACTCCAGGACAGGGGTTGCCGAGCAGTACTTC
-	14	TRBV19	TRBJ1-1	-	CASRKGGGNTEAFF	TGTGCCAGTAGGAAGGGTGGGGGCAACACTGAAGCTTTCTTT
-	12	TRBV6-6	TRBJ1-1	TRBD1	CASSPGTGEAFF	TGTGCCAGCAGTCCTGGGACAGGGGAAGCTTTCTTT
-	16	TRBV19	TRBJ1-3	-	CASSIRTPYSGNTIYF	TGTGCCAGTAGTATTAGAACGCCGTACTCTGGAAACACCATATATTTT
few	10	TRBV7-9	TRBJ1-1	-	CASSRVWAFF	TGTGCCAGCAGCAGGGTTTGGGCTTTCTTT
-	15	TRBV6-5	TRBJ1-2	TRBD1	CASSYYRQGWGGYTF	TGTGCCAGCAGTTACTATCGACAGGGATGGGGAGGCTACACCTTC
-	19	TRBV7-6	TRBJ2-1	TRBD2	CASSLEPSGDEESDNEQFF	TGTGCCAGCAGCTTAGAGCCTAGCGGGGACGAGGAGTCGGACAATGAGCAGTTCTTC
-	15	TRBV9	TRBJ1-3	-	CASSVGRQSGNTIYF	TGTGCCAGCAGCGTAGGTCGGCAGTCTGGAAACACCATATATTTT
-	12	TRBV16	TRBJ2-7	-	CASSPGVREQYF	TGTGCCAGCAGCCCCGGGGTTCGGGAGCAGTACTTC
-	16	TRBV5-1	TRBJ1-2	-	CASSPFQGRINYGYTF	TGCGCCAGCAGCCCATTTCAGGGACGGATTAACTATGGCTACACCTTC
few	14	TRBV27	TRBJ1-2	-	CASSAQPSLGGYTF	TGTGCCAGCAGTGCCCAGCCCTCCTTGGGAGGCTACACCTTC
-	15	TRBV25-1	TRBJ2-7	TRBD1	CASSETGTGAYEQYF	TGTGCCAGCAGTGAAACGGGGACAGGGGCCTACGAGCAGTACTTC
once	12	TRBV11-2	TRBJ2-1	-	CASSPRYNEQFF	TGTGCCAGCAGCCCAAGATACAATGAGCAGTTCTTC
-	15	TRBV18	TRBJ2-7	-	CASSDYTGSGYEQYF	TGTGCCAGCTCAGATTACACCGGGAGCGGGTACGAGCAGTACTTC
-	14	TRBV9	TRBJ2-3	-	CASSVALRLDTQYF	TGTGCCAGCAGCGTAGCTTTGAGGCTGGATACGCAGTATTTT
few	14	TRBV6-1	TRBJ2-3	-	CASTALQGTDTQYF	TGTGCCAGCACCGCGTTACAGGGCACAGATACGCAGTATTTT
-	13	TRBV7-8	TRBJ1-2	-	CASSLAAGFGYTF	TGTGCCAGCAGCTTAGCGGCAGGGTTTGGCTACACCTTC
-	12	TRBV5-1	TRBJ1-2	-	CASTWDPKGYTF	TGCGCCAGCACCTGGGACCCGAAGGGCTACACCTTC
-	12	TRBV6-1	TRBJ2-7	-	CASSVLVYEQYF	TGTGCCAGCAGTGTACTAGTATACGAGCAGTACTTC
-	13	TRBV25-1	TRBJ1-3	-	CASSFGSGNTIYF	TGTGCCAGCAGTTTCGGCTCTGGAAACACCATATATTTT
-	16	TRBV5-1	TRBJ2-3	TRBD1	CASSSTGQAPADTQYF	TGCGCCAGCAGCTCGACCGGACAGGCCCCCGCAGATACGCAGTATTTT
-	15	TRBV10-3	TRBJ1-4	-	CATARMGGTNEKLFF	TGTGCCACGGCAAGGATGGGGGGCACTAATGAAAAACTGTTTTTT
-	17	TRBV15	TRBJ1-1	-	CATSRSRDTHMNTEAFF	TGTGCCACCAGCAGGTCAAGGGACACCCACATGAACACTGAAGCTTTCTTT
-	14	TRBV5-1	TRBJ2-7	-	CASSLRGPSYEQYF	TGCGCCAGCAGCCTAAGGGGACCGAGCTACGAGCAGTACTTC
-	16	TRBV19	TRBJ1-6	-	CASSPRSSGASSPLHF	TGTGCCAGTAGCCCCCGGAGTTCAGGGGCATCCTCACCCCTCCACTTT
-	13	TRBV7-2	TRBJ1-2	-	CASSLEEASLYTF	TGTGCCAGCAGCTTAGAAGAAGCCAGCCTCTACACCTTC
-	18	TRBV5-1	TRBJ1-6	TRBD1	CASSLEGQGFIGNSPLHF	TGCGCCAGCAGCTTGGAGGGACAGGGATTCATAGGGAATTCACCCCTCCACTTT
-	15	TRBV5-1	TRBJ1-5	-	CASSSYDRLNQPQHF	TGTGCCAGCAGCAGTTACGACAGACTCAATCAGCCCCAGCATTTT
-	11	TRBV5-4	TRBJ2-7	-	CASSLAVEQYF	TGTGCCAGCAGCTTGGCTGTCGAGCAGTACTTC
-	13	TRBV6-1	TRBJ2-7	-	CASRNSGFYEQYF	TGTGCCAGCAGAAATAGCGGCTTCTACGAGCAGTACTTC
-	15	TRBV7-9	TRBJ1-2	TRBD1	CASSPQTGPNYGYTF	TGTGCCAGCAGCCCCCAGACAGGGCCTAACTATGGCTACACCTTC
-	11	TRBV27	TRBJ2-3	TRBD1	CASSSGGTQYF	TGTGCCAGCAGTTCAGGGGGCACGCAGTATTTT
once	19	TRBV18	TRBJ2-1	TRBD2	CASSPAVPSGSHRFNEQFF	TGTGCCAGCTCACCAGCCGTGCCCAGCGGGAGCCATAGATTCAATGAGCAGTTCTTC
-	15	TRBV7-9	TRBJ2-1	TRBD2	CASSPSGGLYNEQFF	TGTGCCAGCAGCCCCAGCGGGGGGTTATACAATGAGCAGTTCTTC
-	12	TRBV19	TRBJ2-3	-	CASTSRTDTQYF	TGTGCCAGTACCAGCCGCACAGATACGCAGTATTTT
-	15	TRBV6-4	TRBJ2-1	-	CASSDPGRGIDEQFF	TGTGCCAGCAGTGACCCTGGGAGGGGGATCGATGAGCAGTTCTTC
-	18	TRBV5-1	TRBJ2-5	TRBD2	CASSFRGPSGGAFETQYF	TGCGCCAGCAGCTTTAGGGGTCCTAGCGGGGGGGCCTTTGAGACCCAGTACTTC
-	15	TRBV27	TRBJ1-6	TRBD1	CASSTGQVDNSPLHF	TGTGCCAGCAGTACTGGACAGGTCGATAATTCACCCCTCCACTTT
-	12	TRBV15	TRBJ2-4	-	CATSPQWNIQYF	TGTGCCACCAGCCCTCAATGGAACATTCAGTACTTC